This T cell receptor beta chain is from a study of memory CD4+ T cells and cytomegalovirus serostatus. Study-wide results and limits: About two fifths of the roughly 150 known CMV-associated TCRbeta sequences appeared in CD4+ memory. CMV serostatus prediction reached median AUC about 0.95, or 0.9 with US-trained model.

The sort gate was single viable CD3+CD4+CD8-CD45RO+ cells for memory CD4+ T cells. The germline V gene encodes CDR1 MDHEN and CDR2 SYDVKM. With 4 bases clipped from V and 5 bases from J, the junction kept 9 bases outside the gene matches. There are 16 residues in the CDR3. On this clone: What it binds is unknown.

In the original analysis: After removing out-of-frame reads, over 2 million distinct TCRbeta sequences remained. Using immunoSEQ multiplex PCR, the repertoire was profiled, and TCRdb retains in-frame clones only, with some absent. Clonal size and the V and J genes are those of that table, whereas D and trimming came from the DNA. The table includes about 57,000 clones, less than 80% detected once. J is TRBJ1-5 and V is TRBV28, with 9 nucleotides matching TRBD1. The sequenced sample was memory CD4+ T cells from blood. The TCR comes from an adult in good health and CMV-seronegative. The CDR3 loop reads CASSSSGQGIHQPQHF. DNA for the CDR3: TGTGCCAGCAGTTCTTCTGGACAGGGGATCCATCAGCCCCAGCATTTT.